In this sample, the clone carrying this TCR beta chain turned up a few times. The data were taken from a study of blood T cell repertoires in COVID-19. Study information: The study drew acute and convalescent COVID-19 samples from the United States, Italy and Spain. T cells, B-cell-depleted T cells, or PBMCs supplied cDNA or gDNA.

The V and J ends lost 0 bases and 10 bases respectively, with 16 bases between them. CDR3 length: 16 residues. Per the germline V gene, CDR1 is MGHRA and CDR2 is YSYEKL. Here immunoSEQ multiplex PCR was the method, and the copy in TCRdb shows in-frame clones only, minus some. This repertoire shows approximately 200,000 clones, approximately 87% found once; its top ten account for about 2.2%. The rearrangement uses TRBV4-1 and TRBJ1-6, with D unresolved. The sample comprised peripheral blood. The TCR comes from a woman in her forties or fifties with acute or convalescent COVID-19. The CDR3 loop is CASSQDPLAGESPLHF. CDR3 sequence (DNA): TGCGCCAGCAGCCAAGACCCCCTTGCAGGCGAATCACCCCTCCACTTT.